This T cell receptor beta chain was identified during a study of CD8 T cells in ankylosing spondylitis. Each CDR3 protein gets one entry after TCRdb re-called the 5' RACE reads with MiXCR. The sample gives 150,000 to 200,000 distinct CDR3 sequences, 10% to 15% of which show up once; 9.5% to 12% is in the top ten. The V and J ends lost 0 bases and 15 bases respectively, with 16 bases between them. In germline, CDR1 is SGDLS, CDR2 YYNGEE. The CDR3 contains 13 residues. This clonotype was observed a handful of times. This rearrangement joins TRBV9 to TRBJ2-1; no clear D. The material sequenced was blood, either unsorted or a sorted T cell fraction (not recorded which). This sequence originates from a female donor with ankylosing spondylitis or in good health (not recorded which). Written as DNA, the CDR3 is TGTGCCAGCAGCGTAGATATAGGACGTCCCGCGTTCTTC. As protein: CASSVDIGRPAFF.